This T cell receptor (beta chain) is from a study of blood T cell repertoires in COVID-19. Everyone who took part was 18 to 89 years old, and they came from about two dozen US areas. Original data processing: Reference gene primer amplification yielded estimated nucleated cell counts. Only in-frame clones appear in the TCRdb table, and some are missing; sequencing was by immunoSEQ multiplex PCR. The V and J calls and clone size were taken over from that table, and D and trimming were inferred from the DNA. The table records some 270,000 clones, 70% to 90% of them present only once. The CDR3 loop spans 18 amino acids. Trimming took 2 bases from V and 6 from J, leaving 23 bases between them. Germline CDR1 KGHSH, CDR2 LQKENI.

Material for sequencing was PBMCs or T cells enriched from blood (not recorded which). This TCR was recovered from a woman aged 25-40 years who had recovered from COVID-19. The chain links TRBV18 to TRBJ2-1; D possibly corresponds to TRBD2 (6 bases). For the CDR3, the DNA is TGTGCCAGCTCACCATACTCCCCGGCCGGGAAGCGGGCCAATGAGCAGTTCTTC. It specifies CASSPYSPAGKRANEQFF.